Listed below are T cell receptor beta chains from one sample, sequenced in a study of T cell responses to AZD1222 COVID-19 vaccine. The protocol was immunoSEQ multiplex PCR, while the TCRdb copy is restricted to in-frame clones and leaves out a portion. The sample holds some 200,000 clones, 85% to 95% seen once. This specimen was peripheral blood, taken 28 days after the second dose of the MenACWY control vaccine. The receptors here all came from an adult who received the MenACWY meningococcal vaccine as a control. Each CDR3 is given without its conserved first and last residue. Some rows have no size entry. The others give once, few or many, or a class for an expanded clone.

j_call: TRBJ1-3; v_call: TRBV27; clone_size: -; cdr3_aa: ASSFSISGNTIY
j_call: TRBJ2-1; v_call: TRBV9; clone_size: once; cdr3_aa: ASSVDLAGAVRNEQF
j_call: TRBJ2-1; v_call: TRBV5-1; clone_size: once; cdr3_aa: ASSVGVGSYNEQF
j_call: TRBJ1-2; v_call: TRBV7-9; clone_size: -; cdr3_aa: ASSLTDSGYT
j_call: TRBJ2-1; v_call: TRBV5-1; clone_size: -; cdr3_aa: ASRRAGAQYNEQF
j_call: TRBJ1-3; v_call: TRBV9; clone_size: once; cdr3_aa: ASSEGLDTIY
j_call: TRBJ1-1; v_call: TRBV19; clone_size: once; cdr3_aa: ASKQGVSTEAF
j_call: TRBJ1-5; v_call: TRBV19; clone_size: -; cdr3_aa: ASSIPGQVSKPQH
j_call: TRBJ1-2; v_call: TRBV29-1; clone_size: -; cdr3_aa: SVEEAPGDSYGYT
j_call: TRBJ2-3; v_call: TRBV19; clone_size: once; cdr3_aa: ASKSGGLDTQY
j_call: TRBJ1-5; v_call: TRBV19; clone_size: -; cdr3_aa: ASSIEVGVQPQH
j_call: TRBJ2-1; v_call: TRBV7-6; clone_size: -; cdr3_aa: ASSLGRSSNEQF
j_call: TRBJ1-5; v_call: TRBV28; clone_size: -; cdr3_aa: ASSLDVRPQH
j_call: TRBJ1-2; v_call: TRBV27; clone_size: -; cdr3_aa: ASSFRVSPNYGYT
j_call: TRBJ2-1; v_call: TRBV5-5; clone_size: -; cdr3_aa: ASSSPGTIDEQF
j_call: TRBJ1-1; v_call: TRBV19; clone_size: -; cdr3_aa: ASSIYRFDTEAF
j_call: TRBJ2-5; v_call: TRBV18; clone_size: -; cdr3_aa: ASSLGTYQETQY
j_call: TRBJ2-7; v_call: TRBV21-1; clone_size: -; cdr3_aa: ASSKRYLLAGVCEQY
j_call: TRBJ1-4; v_call: TRBV24-1; clone_size: -; cdr3_aa: ATSDHTKGGEKLF
j_call: TRBJ1-1; v_call: TRBV20-1; clone_size: -; cdr3_aa: SAAPNTEAF
j_call: TRBJ2-3; v_call: TRBV15; clone_size: -; cdr3_aa: ATSSEPGDTQY
j_call: TRBJ1-1; v_call: TRBV10-3; clone_size: few; cdr3_aa: AISEVGPTGTEAF
j_call: TRBJ1-5; v_call: TRBV9; clone_size: once; cdr3_aa: ASSPGTGRGQPQH
j_call: TRBJ2-1; v_call: TRBV6-1; clone_size: few; cdr3_aa: ASSELPLLALSVSKGQF
j_call: TRBJ1-2; v_call: TRBV3-1/TRBV3-2; clone_size: few; cdr3_aa: ASSQEPGGGYGYT
j_call: TRBJ2-1; v_call: TRBV20-1; clone_size: -; cdr3_aa: SASNDEQF
j_call: TRBJ2-1; v_call: TRBV14; clone_size: -; cdr3_aa: ASSQDWSRGGGNEQF